The T cell receptor beta chain described here comes from a study of early T cells in non-severe SARS-CoV-2 infection. As for the study in general: RNA in bulk from unsorted whole blood was sequenced, and chains were unpaired.

TCRdb independently ran MiXCR on the 5' RACE reads; one entry per CDR3 protein. In the table there are more than 60,000 distinct CDR3 sequences, less than 5% of which are singletons. Germline V lookup: CDR1 SGHTA, CDR2 FQGNSA. V shed 2 bases and J shed 7 bases, with 11 bases lying between them. The CDR3 length is 13 residues. In this sample, this clonotype turned up many times. The chain is built from TRBV7-2 and TRBJ1-1; tentative D call: TRBD1 (5 bases). Sequencing input: whole blood. The clonotype originates from an adult who was a healthcare worker with PCR-confirmed SARS-CoV-2 infection or an uninfected control (not recorded which). The CDR3 DNA follows: TGTGCCAGCAGCTTATTATGGGGGGTTGAAGCTTTCTTT. Amino acids: CASSLLWGVEAFF.